This record covers a single T cell receptor (beta chain). This sample was included in a study of cytomegalovirus exposure and HLA in healthy donors. This CDR3 region has 18 residues. V was pared by 3 bases and J by 0 bases, with 20 bases between. CDR1 and CDR2 from the germline V gene are SGHNT and YYREEE (reference sequence). PCR primers comprised 60 Vbeta and 13 Jbeta primers. Method: immunoSEQ multiplex PCR; TCRdb's copy keeps in-frame clones and lacks some. The table shows around 190,000 clones, with roughly 80% occurring only once. The specimen sequenced was PBMCs. This chain links TRBV5-4 with TRBJ2-3, with D possibly TRBD1 on 5 matching bases. The receptor's source is a woman aged 50 to 60 in good health and CMV-seronegative. This chain's CDR3 is CASSSPTQGRASTDTQYF. The CDR3 region has the DNA TGTGCCAGCAGCTCGCCGACCCAGGGCCGGGCGAGCACAGATACGCAGTATTTT. The whole variable domain, filled in from reference TRBV5-4 and TRBJ2-3, reads ETGVTQSPTHLIKTRGQQVTLRCSSQSGHNTVSWYQQALGQGPQFIFQYYREEENGRGNFPPRFSGLQFPNYSSELNVNALELDDSALYLCASSSPTQGRASTDTQYFGPGTRLTVL.